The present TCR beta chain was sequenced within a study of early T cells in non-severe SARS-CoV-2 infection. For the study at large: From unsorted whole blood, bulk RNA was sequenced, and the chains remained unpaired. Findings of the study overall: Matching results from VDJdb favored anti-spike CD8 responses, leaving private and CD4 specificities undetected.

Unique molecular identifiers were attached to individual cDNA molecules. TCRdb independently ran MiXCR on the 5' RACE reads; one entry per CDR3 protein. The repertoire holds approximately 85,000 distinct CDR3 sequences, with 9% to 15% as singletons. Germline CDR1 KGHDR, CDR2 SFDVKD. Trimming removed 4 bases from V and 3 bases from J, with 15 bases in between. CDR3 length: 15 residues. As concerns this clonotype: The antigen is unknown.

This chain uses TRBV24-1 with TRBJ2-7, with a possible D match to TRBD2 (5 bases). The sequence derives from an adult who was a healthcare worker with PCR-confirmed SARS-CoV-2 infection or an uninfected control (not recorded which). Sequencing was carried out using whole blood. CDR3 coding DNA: TGTGCCACCAGTGAGTCCGAGGGTAACATCTACGAGCAGTACTTC. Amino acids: CATSESEGNIYEQYF.